A single sample is the source of the 10 T cell receptor beta chains below, sequenced in a study of control samples from healthy donors and cancer patients. Profiled with immunoSEQ multiplex PCR; TCRdb holds only in-frame clones, not every one. The table has more than 100,000 clones, around 92% seen once. The source material was PBMCs. The source of these receptors is a man aged 45-60 years with head and neck cancer.

V is TRBV5-8 and J is TRBJ1-5; a possible D gene is TRBD1 (5 bases). V was clipped by 3 bases and J by 4 bases, with 11 bases between them. There are 14 residues in the CDR3. Germline CDR1 SGHTS, CDR2 YDEGEE. The CDR3 reads CASSSTGTNQPQHF. CDR3 DNA sequence: TGTGCCAGCAGCTCTACCGGGACGAATCAGCCCCAGCATTTT.

Note on this clone: At one end, the junction sequence differs from germline, possibly due to a read error. The chain joins TRBV19 to TRBJ1-5, with TRBD1 matching 7 bases. CDR3 length: 14 residues. Germline lookup yields CDR1 LNHDA and CDR2 SQIVND (reference sequence). CDR3 protein: CASTAQGGAGPNFF. The CDR3 nucleotides are TGTGCCAGTACCGCTCAGGGGGGGGCAGGCCCTAACTTTTTT.

The V gene is TRBV11-2, the J gene TRBJ2-2; TRBD1 agrees at 12 bases. CDR3 size: 17 residues. Per the germline V gene, CDR1 is SGHAT and CDR2 is FQNNGV. The trim removed 0 bases at V and 4 bases at J, leaving 3 bases unmatched. The CDR3, as DNA: TGTGCCAGCAGCTTAGATCGGGACAGGGGGCCCACCGGGGAGCTGTTTTTT. Protein sequence: CASSLDRDRGPTGELFF.

CDR3 coding DNA: TGTGCCAGCAGCTTAGCAGGCTCGGGAGGGAACACCGGGGAGCTGTTTTTT. This encodes CASSLAGSGGNTGELFF. This sequence joins TRBV7-9 and TRBJ2-2, with 7 positions matching TRBD2. The CDR3 runs to 17 residues. The germline V gene has CDR1 SEHNR and CDR2 FQNEAQ (reference sequence). J was trimmed by 1 base and V by 0 bases; bases with no gene match: 5.

In this sample, this clone turned up once. The gene calls are TRBV6-5 and TRBJ1-3, with 8 bases aligning to TRBD1. Germline V gives CDR1 MNHEY, CDR2 SVGAGI. The CDR3 has 14 residues. Unmatched junction bases numbered 1, after V lost 2 bases and J lost 4 bases. The CDR3 loop is CASSYDRGGNTIYF. The CDR3 DNA follows: TGTGCCAGCAGTTACGACAGGGGCGGAAACACCATATATTTT.

The chain has TRBV7-9 and TRBJ2-5; a weak D match, TRBD2 (6 bases). V was cut by 1 base and J by 5 bases, with 11 bases left in between. Germline V gene sequence: CDR1 SEHNR, CDR2 FQNEAQ (reference sequence). The CDR3 contains 14 residues. The CDR3 nucleotides read TGTGCCAGCAGCTTAGTGGGAGGATGGGAGACCCAGTACTTC. It encodes CASSLVGGWETQYF.

The chain uses TRBV10-3 and TRBJ2-1; D gene ambiguous. The ends were cut back, 8 bases at V and 6 bases at J, with 11 bases in the middle. Germline CDR1 reads ENHRY; CDR2 reads SYGVKD. CDR3 size: 12 residues. The CDR3 sequence is CAIQTPSNEQFF. CDR3 DNA sequence: TGTGCCATCCAGACTCCCTCCAATGAGCAGTTCTTC.

The rearrangement links TRBV6-5 to TRBJ2-5; D gene uncertain. This CDR3 has 15 amino acids. Germline V CDR1 and CDR2: MNHEY, SVGAGI. V was cut by 0 bases and J by 1 base, with 9 bases left in between. CDR3 protein: CASSYSGAGQETQYF. CDR3 nucleotides: TGTGCCAGCAGTTACTCTGGCGCAGGCCAAGAGACCCAGTACTTC.

The V gene is TRBV11-2, the J gene TRBJ1-2, with TRBD1 matching over 7 bases. Germline CDR1 SGHAT, CDR2 FQNNGV. CDR3 length equals 16 residues. The J segment lost 4 bases and the V segment lost 3 bases, leaving 11 bases of the junction unmatched. The CDR3: CASSFWAGGFSYGYTF. CDR3 DNA: TGTGCCAGCAGCTTTTGGGCAGGGGGATTTTCCTATGGCTACACCTTC.

The chain carries TRBV30 and TRBJ2-7; D is undetermined. The CDR3 loop spans 11 amino acids. Trimming shortened V by 0 bases and J by 2 bases, and 2 bases separated the two germline ends. Germline assignment: CDR1 GTSNPN and CDR2 SVGIG (reference sequence). The CDR3 is CAWSVAYEQYF. CDR3 nucleotide sequence: TGTGCCTGGAGTGTAGCCTACGAGCAGTACTTC.